The sequence of this T cell receptor (beta chain) was determined in a study of identical twins. Looked up from germline, CDR1 is LGHNA and CDR2 is YNFKEQ. Losses at the gene ends were 0 bases for V and 7 bases for J; bases not matched to a gene: 11. The CDR3 runs 19 residues. It was template switching that added a universal primer site, and there were unique molecular identifiers on the cDNA. TCRdb fed the 5' RACE reads into MiXCR, producing one record per CDR3 protein. The repertoire consists of around 1.7 million distinct CDR3 sequences, with about 32% occurring once and the leading ten covering around 0.25%. In regard to this clonotype: Its antigen is as yet unknown.

Findings and caveats of the study: Conclusions were drawn cross-sectionally by statistical analysis, without following the same donors. Researchers reported weaker excess twin sharing in beta out-of-frame sequences.

The receptor comes from a newborn girl in good health. V and J are TRBV4-2 and TRBJ2-2; 13 bases map to TRBD2. Material for sequencing was cord blood. The CDR3 region is CASSQDSTSGGPRSGELFF. The CDR3, as DNA: TGTGCCAGCAGCCAAGATTCGACTAGCGGGGGGCCGAGGAGCGGGGAGCTGTTTTTT.